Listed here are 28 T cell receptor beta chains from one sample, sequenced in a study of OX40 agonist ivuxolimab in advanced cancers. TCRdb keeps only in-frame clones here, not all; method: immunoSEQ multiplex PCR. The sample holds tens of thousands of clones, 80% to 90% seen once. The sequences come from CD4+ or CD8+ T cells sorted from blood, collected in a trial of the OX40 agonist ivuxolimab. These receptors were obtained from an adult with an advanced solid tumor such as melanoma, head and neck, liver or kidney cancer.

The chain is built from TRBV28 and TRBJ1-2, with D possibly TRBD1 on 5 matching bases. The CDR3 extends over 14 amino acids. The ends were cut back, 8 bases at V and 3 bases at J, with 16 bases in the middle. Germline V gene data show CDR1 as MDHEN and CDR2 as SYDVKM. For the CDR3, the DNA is TGTGCCAGCCTCCTCGGCCAGGGTGACTATGGCTACACCTTC. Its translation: CASLLGQGDYGYTF.

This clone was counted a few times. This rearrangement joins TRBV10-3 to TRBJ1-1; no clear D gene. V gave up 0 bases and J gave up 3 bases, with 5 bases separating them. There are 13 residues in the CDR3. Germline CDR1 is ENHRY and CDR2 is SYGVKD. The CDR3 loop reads CAISESQDTEAFF. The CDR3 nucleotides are TGTGCCATCAGTGAGTCCCAGGACACTGAAGCTTTCTTT.

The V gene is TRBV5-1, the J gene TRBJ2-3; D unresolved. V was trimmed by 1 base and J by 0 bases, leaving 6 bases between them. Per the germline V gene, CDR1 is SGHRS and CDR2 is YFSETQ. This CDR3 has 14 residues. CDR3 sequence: CASSLFTSTDTQYF. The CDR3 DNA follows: TGCGCCAGCAGCTTGTTTACTAGCACAGATACGCAGTATTTT.

CDR3 sequence (DNA): TGTGCCAGCAGCTTAGATTTGTCTGGGGCCAACGTCCTGACTTTC. Translation gives CASSLDLSGANVLTF. The chain joins TRBV7-2 to TRBJ2-6; unclear D gene. The V gene's germline CDR1 is SGHTA and CDR2 FQGNSA. This CDR3 has 15 residues. Trimming removed 1 base at V and 1 base at J, with 5 bases between.

For the CDR3, the DNA is TGTGCCAGCAGGCCCACAGATTTAAGGGAGCAGTACTTC. Translated: CASRPTDLREQYF. The J gene is TRBJ2-7, the V gene TRBV28; D ambiguous. Deletions cut 6 bases from V and 7 bases from J, with 16 bases between. The CDR3 has 13 amino acids. Per germline, CDR1 MDHEN and CDR2 SYDVKM.

For the CDR3, the DNA is TGTGCCAGCAGCCAGGGGGACGGAGCCTACGAGCAGTACTTC. The encoded protein is CASSQGDGAYEQYF. V usage is TRBV14 and J usage is TRBJ2-7; possibly TRBD1 or TRBD2 for D (5 bases each). CDR3 length: 14 residues. The V end lost 3 bases, the J end lost 2 bases, and 11 bases lay between the germline ends. Germline-derived CDR1 and CDR2 are SGHDN and FVKESK.

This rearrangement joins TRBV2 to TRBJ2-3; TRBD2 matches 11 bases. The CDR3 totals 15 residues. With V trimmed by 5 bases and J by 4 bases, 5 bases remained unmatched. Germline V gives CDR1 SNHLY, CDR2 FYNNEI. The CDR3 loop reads CASSSDSGRADTQYF. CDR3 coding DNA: TGTGCCAGCAGTTCAGATAGCGGGAGGGCAGATACGCAGTATTTT. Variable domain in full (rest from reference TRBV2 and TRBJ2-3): EPEVTQTPSHQVTQMGQEVILRCVPISNHLYFYWYRQILGQKVEFLVSFYNNEISEKSEIFDDQFSVERPDGSNFTLKIRSTKLEDSAMYFCASSSDSGRADTQYFGPGTRLTVL.

The CDR3 coding sequence is TGCGCCAGCAGTCCAGGGTCCAGCACTGAAGCTTTCTTT. Translated, it gives CASSPGSSTEAFF. The chain couples TRBV10-1 to TRBJ1-1; D is possibly TRBD1 (5 bases). Germline V gene sequence: CDR1 WNHNN, CDR2 SYGVQD (reference sequence). The CDR3 is 13 residues long. Trimming removed 5 bases at V and 4 bases at J, with 11 bases between.

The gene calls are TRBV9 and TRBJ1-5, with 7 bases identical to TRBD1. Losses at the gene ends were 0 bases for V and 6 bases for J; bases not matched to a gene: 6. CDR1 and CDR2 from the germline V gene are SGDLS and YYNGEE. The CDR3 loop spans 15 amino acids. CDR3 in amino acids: CASSVETGSCQPQHF. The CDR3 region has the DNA TGTGCCAGCAGCGTAGAGACAGGGAGTTGTCAGCCCCAGCATTTT.

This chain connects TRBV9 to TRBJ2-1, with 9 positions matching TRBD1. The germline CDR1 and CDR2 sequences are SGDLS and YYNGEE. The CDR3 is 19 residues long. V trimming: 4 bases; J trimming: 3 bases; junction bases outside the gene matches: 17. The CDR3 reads CASSPRREGDRVIYNEQFF. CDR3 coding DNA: TGTGCCAGCAGCCCTCGAAGGGAAGGGGACAGGGTTATCTACAATGAGCAGTTCTTC.

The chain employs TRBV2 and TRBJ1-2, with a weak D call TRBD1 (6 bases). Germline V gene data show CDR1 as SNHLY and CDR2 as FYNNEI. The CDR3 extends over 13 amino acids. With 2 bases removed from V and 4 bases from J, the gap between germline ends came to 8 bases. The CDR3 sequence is CASSERGLYGYTF. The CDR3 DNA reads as TGTGCCAGCAGTGAACGGGGGCTCTATGGCTACACCTTC. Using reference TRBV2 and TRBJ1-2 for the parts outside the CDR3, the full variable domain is EPEVTQTPSHQVTQMGQEVILRCVPISNHLYFYWYRQILGQKVEFLVSFYNNEISEKSEIFDDQFSVERPDGSNFTLKIRSTKLEDSAMYFCASSERGLYGYTFGSGTRLTVV.

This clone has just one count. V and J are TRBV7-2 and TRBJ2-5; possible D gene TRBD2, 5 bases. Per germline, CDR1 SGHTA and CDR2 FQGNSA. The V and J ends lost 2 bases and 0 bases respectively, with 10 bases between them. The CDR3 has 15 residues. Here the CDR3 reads CASSLRGAYQETQYF. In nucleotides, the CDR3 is TGTGCCAGCAGCTTACGGGGAGCGTACCAAGAGACCCAGTACTTC.

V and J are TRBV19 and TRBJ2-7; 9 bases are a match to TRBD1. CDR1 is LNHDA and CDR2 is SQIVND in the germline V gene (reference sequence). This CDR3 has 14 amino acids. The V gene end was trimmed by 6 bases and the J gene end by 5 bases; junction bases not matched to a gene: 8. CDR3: CASRPGQGRHEQYF. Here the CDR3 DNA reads TGTGCCAGTAGACCGGGACAGGGAAGGCACGAGCAGTACTTC. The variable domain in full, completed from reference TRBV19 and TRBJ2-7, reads DGGITQSPKYLFRKEGQNVTLSCEQNLNHDAMYWYRQDPGQGLRLIYYSQIVNDFQKGDIAEGYSVSREKKESFPLTVTSAQKNPTAFYLCASRPGQGRHEQYFGPGTRLTVT.

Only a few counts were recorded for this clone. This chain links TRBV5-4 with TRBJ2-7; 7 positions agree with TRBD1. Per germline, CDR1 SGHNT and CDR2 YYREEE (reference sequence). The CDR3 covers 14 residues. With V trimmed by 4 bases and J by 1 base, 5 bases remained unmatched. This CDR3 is CASSLDRVSYEQYF. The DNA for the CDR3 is TGTGCCAGCAGCCTCGACAGGGTGTCCTACGAGCAGTACTTC.

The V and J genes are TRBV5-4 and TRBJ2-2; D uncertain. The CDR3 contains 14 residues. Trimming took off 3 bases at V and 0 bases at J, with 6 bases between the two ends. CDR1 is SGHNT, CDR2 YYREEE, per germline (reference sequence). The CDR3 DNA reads TGTGCCAGCAGCTCACAGCCGAACACCGGGGAGCTGTTTTTT. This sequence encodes CASSSQPNTGELFF.

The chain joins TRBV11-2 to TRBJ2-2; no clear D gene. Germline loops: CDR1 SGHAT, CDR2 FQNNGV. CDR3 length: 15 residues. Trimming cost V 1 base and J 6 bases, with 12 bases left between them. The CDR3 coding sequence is TGTGCCAGCAGCTTAGGAGGTTTCGTATCCGGGGAGCTGTTTTTT. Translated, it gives CASSLGGFVSGELFF.

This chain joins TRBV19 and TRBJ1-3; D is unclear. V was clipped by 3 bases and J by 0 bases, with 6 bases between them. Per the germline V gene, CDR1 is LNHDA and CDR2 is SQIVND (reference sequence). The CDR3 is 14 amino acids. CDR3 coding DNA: TGTGCCAGTAGTATTCAGGTCTCTGGAAACACCATATATTTT. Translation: CASSIQVSGNTIYF.

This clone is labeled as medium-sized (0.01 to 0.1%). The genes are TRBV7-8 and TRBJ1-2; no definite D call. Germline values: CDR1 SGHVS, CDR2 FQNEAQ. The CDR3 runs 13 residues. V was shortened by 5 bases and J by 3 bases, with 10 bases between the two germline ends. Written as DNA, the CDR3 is TGTGCCAGCAGCCCCGCCCCCGACTATGGCTACACCTTC. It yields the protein CASSPAPDYGYTF.

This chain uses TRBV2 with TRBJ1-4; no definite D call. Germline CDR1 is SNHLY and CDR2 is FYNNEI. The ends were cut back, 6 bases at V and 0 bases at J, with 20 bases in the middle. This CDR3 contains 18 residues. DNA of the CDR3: TGTGCCAGCAGCTTCGGACCGCTGGATCTTGCAACTAATGAAAAACTGTTTTTT. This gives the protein CASSFGPLDLATNEKLFF.

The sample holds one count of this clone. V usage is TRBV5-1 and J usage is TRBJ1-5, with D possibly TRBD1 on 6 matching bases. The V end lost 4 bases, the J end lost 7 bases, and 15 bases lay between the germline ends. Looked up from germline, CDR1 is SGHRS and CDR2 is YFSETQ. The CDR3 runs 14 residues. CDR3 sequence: CASSREGQGQPQHF. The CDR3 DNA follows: TGCGCCAGCAGCCGAGAAGGGCAGGGGCAGCCCCAGCATTTT.

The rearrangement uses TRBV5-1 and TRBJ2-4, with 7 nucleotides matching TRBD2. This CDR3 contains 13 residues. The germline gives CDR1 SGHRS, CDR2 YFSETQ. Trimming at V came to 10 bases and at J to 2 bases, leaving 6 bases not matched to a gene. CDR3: CAGPGGTKNIQYF. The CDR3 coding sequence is TGCGCCGGACCCGGGGGGACCAAAAACATTCAGTACTTC.

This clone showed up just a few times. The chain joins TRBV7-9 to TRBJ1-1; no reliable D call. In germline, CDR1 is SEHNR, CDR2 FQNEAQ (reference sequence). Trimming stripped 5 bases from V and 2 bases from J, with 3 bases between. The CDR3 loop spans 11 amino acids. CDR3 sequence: CASSRNTEAFF. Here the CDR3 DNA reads TGTGCCAGCAGCCGAAACACTGAAGCTTTCTTT.

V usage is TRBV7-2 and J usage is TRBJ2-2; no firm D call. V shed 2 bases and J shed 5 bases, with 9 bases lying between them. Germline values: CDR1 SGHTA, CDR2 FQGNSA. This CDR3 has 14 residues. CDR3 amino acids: CASSLTLGTGELFF. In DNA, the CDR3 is TGTGCCAGCAGCTTAACCCTGGGTACCGGGGAGCTGTTTTTT. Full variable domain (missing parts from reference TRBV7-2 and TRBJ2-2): GAGVSQSPSNKVTEKGKDVELRCDPISGHTALYWYRQSLGQGLEFLIYFQGNSAPDKSGLPSDRFSAERTGGSVSTLTIQRTQQEDSAVYLCASSLTLGTGELFFGEGSRLTVL.

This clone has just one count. In DNA form, the CDR3 reads TGTGCCAGCAGCCCCCGGGACAGGGTAGACATTCAGTACTTC. Residues: CASSPRDRVDIQYF. The chain couples TRBV7-9 to TRBJ2-4; 9 bases agree with TRBD1. There are 14 residues in the CDR3. Germline lookup yields CDR1 SEHNR and CDR2 FQNEAQ (reference sequence). V shed 5 bases and J 8 bases; nucleotides not matched to a gene: 7.

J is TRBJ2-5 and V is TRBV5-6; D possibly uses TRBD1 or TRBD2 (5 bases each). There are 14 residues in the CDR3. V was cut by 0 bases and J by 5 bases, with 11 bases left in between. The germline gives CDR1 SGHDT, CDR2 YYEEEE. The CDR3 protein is CASSLGDDRETQYF. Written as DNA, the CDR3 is TGTGCCAGCAGCTTGGGGGACGATCGGGAGACCCAGTACTTC.

CDR3 protein: CASSRDTSNEKLFF. CDR3 DNA sequence: TGTGCCAGCAGCCGTGACACGAGTAATGAAAAACTGTTTTTT. The chain links TRBV6-5 to TRBJ1-4; D gene unclear. The CDR3 is made up of 14 amino acids. V was clipped by 6 bases and J by 4 bases, with 12 bases between them. The V gene's germline CDR1 is MNHEY and CDR2 SVGAGI.

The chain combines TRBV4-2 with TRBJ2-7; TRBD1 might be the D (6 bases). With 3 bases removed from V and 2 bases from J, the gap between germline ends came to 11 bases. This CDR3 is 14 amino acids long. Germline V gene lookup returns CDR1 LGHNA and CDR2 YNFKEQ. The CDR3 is CASSHQGGTYEQYF. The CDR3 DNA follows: TGTGCCAGCAGCCACCAAGGGGGTACCTACGAGCAGTACTTC.

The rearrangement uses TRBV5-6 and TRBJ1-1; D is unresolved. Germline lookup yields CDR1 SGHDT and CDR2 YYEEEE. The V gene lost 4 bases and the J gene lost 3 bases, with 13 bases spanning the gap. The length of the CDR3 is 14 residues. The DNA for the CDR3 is TGTGCCAGCAGCCGGATAGGATTAGACACTGAAGCTTTCTTT. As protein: CASSRIGLDTEAFF.